Each of the 26 T cell receptor beta chains below was sequenced from the same sample in a study of cytotoxic CD8 clonotypes in ibrutinib-treated CLL. Assay used: immunoSEQ multiplex PCR; TCRdb lists only in-frame clones, some missing. This sample carries under 150,000 clones, roughly 80% of them seen once, and the ten largest clones take about 3.3%. The source material was PBMCs, sampled after 24 months of ibrutinib treatment. These receptors were taken from a human donor with chronic lymphocytic leukemia.

The chain recombines TRBV30 with TRBJ2-3, with D uncertain. CDR3 length equals 13 residues. V was shortened by 5 bases and J by 3 bases, with 12 bases between the two germline ends. Germline V gene lookup returns CDR1 GTSNPN and CDR2 SVGIG (reference sequence). CDR3 in amino acids: CAWRAGVTDTQYF. The CDR3 coding sequence is TGTGCCTGGCGGGCAGGTGTGACAGATACGCAGTATTTT. Based on the CDR3 plus reference TRBV30 and TRBJ2-3, the full variable domain is SQTIHQWPATLVQPVGSPLSLECTVEGTSNPNLYWYRQAAGRGLQLLFYSVGIGQISSEVPQNLSASRPQDRQFILSSKKLLLSDSGFYLCAWRAGVTDTQYFGPGTRLTVL.

This clone occurred a few times. The chain carries TRBV28 and TRBJ1-6; no clear D gene. Germline-derived CDR1 and CDR2 are MDHEN and SYDVKM. The CDR3 spans 15 residues. V gave up 1 base and J gave up 7 bases, with 11 bases separating them. The CDR3 is CASSLSGRKNSPLHF. CDR3 in DNA: TGTGCCAGCAGTTTATCTGGCAGGAAGAATTCACCCCTCCACTTT. The entire variable domain, with the rest obtained from reference TRBV28 and TRBJ1-6, is as follows: DVKVTQSSRYLVKRTGEKVFLECVQDMDHENMFWYRQDPGLGLRLIYFSYDVKMKEKGDIPEGYSVSREKKERFSLILESASTNQTSMYLCASSLSGRKNSPLHFGNGTRLTVT.

This chain joins TRBV7-7 and TRBJ2-3, with 11 bases fitting TRBD2. CDR3 size: 15 residues. CDR1 is SSHAT, CDR2 FNYEAQ, per germline (reference sequence). The J segment lost 4 bases and the V segment lost 5 bases, leaving 5 bases of the junction unmatched. CDR3 in DNA: TGTGCCAGCAGCAGGCTAGCGGGGGGACCAGATACGCAGTATTTT. It translates to CASSRLAGGPDTQYF.

The J gene is TRBJ2-7, the V gene TRBV6-1, with D possibly matching TRBD1 (5 bases). This CDR3 is 13 amino acids long. Germline V gives CDR1 MNHNS, CDR2 SASEGT. The V and J ends lost 5 bases and 0 bases respectively, with 8 bases between them. CDR3 protein: CASSRQSSYEQYF. For the CDR3, the DNA is TGTGCCAGCAGTCGACAGTCCTCCTACGAGCAGTACTTC.

This chain links TRBV20-1 with TRBJ1-4; D unclear. This CDR3 contains 11 residues. Germline CDR1 DFQATT, CDR2 SNEGSKA (reference sequence). Deletions cut 3 bases from V and 8 bases from J, with 7 bases between. CDR3 in amino acids: CSARSNEKLFF. The CDR3 nucleotides read TGCAGTGCTAGGTCAAACGAAAAACTGTTTTTT.

The V gene is TRBV6-1, the J gene TRBJ1-6, with D tentatively TRBD1 (5 bases). The CDR3 loop spans 18 amino acids. V gave up 4 bases and J gave up 0 bases, with 16 bases separating them. CDR1 MNHNS and CDR2 SASEGT come from the germline V gene. In DNA, the CDR3 is TGTGCCAGCAGTGGACAGCTCCGGGCGAGCTCCTATAATTCACCCCTCCACTTT. It is translated as CASSGQLRASSYNSPLHF.

In this sample, this clone turned up once. V usage is TRBV11-2 and J usage is TRBJ2-7; TRBD2 might be the D (5 bases). Germline CDR1 is SGHAT and CDR2 is FQNNGV. Trimming stripped 5 bases from V and 7 bases from J, with 15 bases between. There are 13 residues in the CDR3. CDR3 sequence (DNA): TGTGCCAGCAGCCAGTCAGCGGCTCGGGAGCAGTACTTC. Encoded protein: CASSQSAAREQYF.

The sample holds a few counts of this clone. This chain uses TRBV7-9 with TRBJ1-1, with TRBD1 matching 7 bases. Germline CDR1 SEHNR, CDR2 FQNEAQ (reference sequence). Trimming at V came to 5 bases and at J to 4 bases, leaving 7 bases not matched to a gene. The CDR3 length is 14 residues. The CDR3 coding sequence is TGTGCCAGCAGCGCCGACGACAGGGTCACTGAAGCTTTCTTT. It codes for CASSADDRVTEAFF.

This clone showed up just once. This rearrangement joins TRBV9 to TRBJ2-5, with D hard to call. The germline V gene has CDR1 SGDLS and CDR2 YYNGEE. V was pared by 1 base and J by 1 base, with 8 bases between. The length of the CDR3 is 14 residues. This CDR3 reads CASSVSQVQETQYF. In DNA form, the CDR3 reads TGTGCCAGCAGCGTAAGCCAGGTCCAAGAGACCCAGTACTTC.

The genes are TRBV4-3 and TRBJ1-4; D uncertain. Germline V CDR1 and CDR2: LGHNA, YSLEER. V shed 1 base and J shed 0 bases, with 6 bases lying between them. This CDR3 has 15 amino acids. The CDR3 DNA sequence: TGCGCCAGCAGCCAAGTCGGGGCAACTAATGAAAAACTGTTTTTT. It yields the protein CASSQVGATNEKLFF.

The chain recombines TRBV19 with TRBJ1-5, with 8 nucleotides matching TRBD1. This CDR3 spans 15 amino acids. Trimming cost V 7 bases and J 7 bases; bases outside gene matches: 12. Per germline, CDR1 LNHDA and CDR2 SQIVND (reference sequence). The CDR3 loop reads CASKVRDRLTQPQHF. DNA of the CDR3: TGTGCCAGTAAGGTCCGGGACAGGCTTACACAGCCCCAGCATTTT.

The rearrangement joins TRBV11-2 to TRBJ2-5; 8 positions agree with TRBD1. The length of the CDR3 is 15 residues. Germline V CDR1 and CDR2: SGHAT, FQNNGV. With 5 bases clipped from V and 1 base from J, the junction kept 6 bases outside the gene matches. CDR3 in DNA: TGTGCCAGCAGCCCCCGACAGGGGCCCCAAGAGACCCAGTACTTC. Translation: CASSPRQGPQETQYF.

This clone was recorded once. J is TRBJ1-4 and V is TRBV10-1; 8 bases fit TRBD1. The trim removed 8 bases at V and 8 bases at J, leaving 4 bases unmatched. The CDR3 runs 12 residues. The V gene's germline CDR1 is WNHNN and CDR2 SYGVQD (reference sequence). The CDR3 spells CASGQGSEKLFF. In nucleotides, the CDR3 is TGCGCCAGCGGACAGGGATCGGAAAAACTGTTTTTT.

The chain combines TRBV4-1 with TRBJ2-3, with D hard to call. This CDR3 spans 17 amino acids. The ends were cut back, 0 bases at V and 2 bases at J, with 15 bases in the middle. Germline CDR1 MGHRA, CDR2 YSYEKL. The CDR3 here is CASSQDGVSSPTDTQYF. The CDR3 DNA is TGCGCCAGCAGCCAAGATGGGGTTAGCAGTCCCACAGATACGCAGTATTTT.

This chain connects TRBV21-1 to TRBJ1-5. TRBV21-1 is labeled a pseudogene. This CDR3 has 15 residues. DNA of the CDR3: TGTGCCAGCAACGACACTCAAGACCGGACTCAGCCCCAGCATTTT. It specifies CASNDTQDRTQPQHF.

The chain recombines TRBV18 with TRBJ1-1, with 9 bases lining up with TRBD1. The CDR3 runs to 15 residues. CDR1 and CDR2 from the germline V gene are KGHSH and LQKENI. Unmatched junction bases numbered 6, after V lost 6 bases and J lost 1 base. The CDR3 sequence is CASSQKQGANTEAFF. The CDR3 region has the DNA TGTGCCAGCTCCCAAAAACAGGGGGCGAACACTGAAGCTTTCTTT.

This sequence joins TRBV6-5 and TRBJ2-1; D possibly corresponds to TRBD2 (5 bases). CDR1 is MNHEY, CDR2 SVGAGI, per germline. Between the trimmed V and J ends, which lost 6 bases and 6 bases, there was a span of 15 bases. CDR3 size: 14 residues. CDR3 in amino acids: CASRRGLMGNEQFF. CDR3 coding DNA: TGTGCCAGCAGACGCGGGTTGATGGGCAATGAGCAGTTCTTC.

The chain combines TRBV7-2 with TRBJ2-7; the D gene is possibly TRBD1 (5 bases). V was shortened by 0 bases and J by 7 bases, with 13 bases between the two germline ends. This CDR3 has 14 residues. Per germline, CDR1 SGHTA and CDR2 FQGNSA. Written as DNA, the CDR3 is TGTGCCAGCAGCTTAGCGTACGACAGAGCTGAGCAGTACTTC. It codes for CASSLAYDRAEQYF.

The rearrangement links TRBV6-5 to TRBJ1-2, with a possible D match to TRBD1 (6 bases). The CDR3 is 14 amino acids. Germline V gives CDR1 MNHEY, CDR2 SVGAGI. V shed 0 bases and J shed 8 bases, with 13 bases lying between them. CDR3 protein: CASSYSSGGAGYTF. CDR3 coding DNA: TGTGCCAGCAGTTACTCGAGTGGGGGGGCCGGCTACACCTTC.

This clone was seen just once. The rearrangement links TRBV6-4 to TRBJ1-5; D is unclear. V lost 2 bases, J lost 5 bases, and 19 bases lay in between. Germline CDR1 and CDR2: MRHNA and SNTAGT. The length of the CDR3 is 17 residues. For the CDR3, the DNA is TGTGCCAGCAGTGACAAGTCGTCGCCCCCGCGGGATCAGCCCCAGCATTTT. The encoded protein is CASSDKSSPPRDQPQHF.

This clone was observed a single time. The chain is built from TRBV11-3 and TRBJ2-3; D may be TRBD1 or TRBD2 (5 bases each). Deletions cut 3 bases from V and 3 bases from J, with 10 bases between. CDR1 and CDR2 from the germline V gene are SGHNT and YENEEA. The CDR3 is made up of 14 amino acids. The CDR3 nucleotides are TGTGCCAGCAGCTTCCGGGACGGAACAGATACGCAGTATTTT. It encodes CASSFRDGTDTQYF.

V usage is TRBV29-1 and J usage is TRBJ2-7; tentative D call: TRBD2 (6 bases). V lost 7 bases, J lost 4 bases, and 11 bases lay in between. From germline, CDR1 is SQVTM and CDR2 ANQGSEA. The CDR3 consists of 11 residues. CDR3 loop: CSAARGYEQYF. CDR3 DNA: TGCAGCGCCGCGCGGGGTTACGAGCAGTACTTC.

This chain links TRBV4-3 with TRBJ2-6, with 12 bases that match TRBD1. This CDR3 has 18 amino acids. With 1 base clipped from V and 4 bases from J, the junction kept 5 bases outside the gene matches. The germline CDR1 and CDR2 sequences are LGHNA and YSLEER. The CDR3 is CASSQGGQGASGANVLTF. CDR3 coding DNA: TGCGCCAGCAGCCAAGGGGGACAGGGGGCGTCGGGGGCCAACGTCCTGACTTTC.

This clone has a single count. The chain combines TRBV30 with TRBJ1-5; D ambiguous. This CDR3 comprises 17 residues. Germline V CDR1 and CDR2: GTSNPN, SVGIG (reference sequence). V dropped 0 bases and J dropped 6 bases, with 21 bases sitting between them. The CDR3 protein is CAWSVYPIGPGTQPQHF. The CDR3 DNA reads as TGTGCCTGGAGTGTATACCCGATAGGGCCGGGCACTCAGCCCCAGCATTTT.

The CDR3 loop reads CASSPSGGQETQYF. As DNA, the CDR3 is TGTGCCAGCAGTCCGAGCGGGGGACAAGAGACCCAGTACTTC. The chain carries TRBV6-1 and TRBJ2-5; TRBD2 agrees at 8 bases. Trimming took 5 bases from V and 2 from J; bases not matched to a gene: 4. The CDR3 length is 14 residues. The germline gives CDR1 MNHNS, CDR2 SASEGT.

The V and J genes are TRBV19 and TRBJ1-2, with D possibly matching TRBD1 (5 bases). From germline, CDR1 is LNHDA and CDR2 SQIVND (reference sequence). V was trimmed by 3 bases and J by 0 bases, leaving 17 bases between them. CDR3 length: 17 residues. CDR3 sequence (DNA): TGTGCCAGTAGTATCCTCCCGGGACGGAGTGCTAACTATGGCTACACCTTC. As protein: CASSILPGRSANYGYTF.